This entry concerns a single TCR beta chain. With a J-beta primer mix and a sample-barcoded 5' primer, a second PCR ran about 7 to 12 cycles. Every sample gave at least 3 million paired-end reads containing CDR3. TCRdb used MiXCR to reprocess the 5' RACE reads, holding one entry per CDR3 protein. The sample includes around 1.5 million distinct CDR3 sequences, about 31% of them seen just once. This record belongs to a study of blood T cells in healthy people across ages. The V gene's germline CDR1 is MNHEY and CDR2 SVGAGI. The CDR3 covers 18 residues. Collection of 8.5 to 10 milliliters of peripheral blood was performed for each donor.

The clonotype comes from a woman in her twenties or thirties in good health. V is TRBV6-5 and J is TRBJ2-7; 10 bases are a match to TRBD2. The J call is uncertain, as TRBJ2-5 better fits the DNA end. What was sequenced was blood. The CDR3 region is CASSSLGLAGESYETQYF. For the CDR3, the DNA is TGTGCCAGCAGTTCCCTGGGCCTAGCGGGAGAGTCTTATGAGACCCAGTACTTC.